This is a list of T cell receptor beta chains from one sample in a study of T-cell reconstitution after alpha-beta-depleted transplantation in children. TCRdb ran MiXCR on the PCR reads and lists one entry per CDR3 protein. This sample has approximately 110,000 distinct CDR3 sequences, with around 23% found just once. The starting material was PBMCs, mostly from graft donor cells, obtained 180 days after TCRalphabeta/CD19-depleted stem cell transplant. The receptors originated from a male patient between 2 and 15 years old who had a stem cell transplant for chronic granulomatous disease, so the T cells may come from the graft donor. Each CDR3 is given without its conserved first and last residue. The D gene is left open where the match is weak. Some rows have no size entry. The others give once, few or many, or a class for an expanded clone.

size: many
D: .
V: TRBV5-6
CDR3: ASSFTSSRNEQF

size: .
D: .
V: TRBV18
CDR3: ASSPPSALGTEAF

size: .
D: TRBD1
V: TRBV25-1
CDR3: ASRTGTEYNEQF

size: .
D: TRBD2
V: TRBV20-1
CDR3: SAQLAGSPDTQY

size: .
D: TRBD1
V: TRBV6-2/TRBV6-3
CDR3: ASSHRGQGYYNEQF

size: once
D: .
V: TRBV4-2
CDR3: ASSQERLEPDNEQF

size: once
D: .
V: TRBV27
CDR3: ASSFMAGAGEQY

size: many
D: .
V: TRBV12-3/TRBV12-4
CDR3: ASSFDGSTDTQY

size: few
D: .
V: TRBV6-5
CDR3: ASSYSSSGNTIY

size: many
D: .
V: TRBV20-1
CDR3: SARRTNTEAF

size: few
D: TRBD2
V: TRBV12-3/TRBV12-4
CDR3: ACVMAGVNRELF

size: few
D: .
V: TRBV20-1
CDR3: SAGDLLNTEAF

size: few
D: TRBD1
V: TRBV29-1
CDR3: SYRTGIYEQY

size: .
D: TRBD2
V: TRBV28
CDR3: ASSLPGGASYEQY

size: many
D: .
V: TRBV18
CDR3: ASSPELGETQY

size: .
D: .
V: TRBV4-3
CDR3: ASSPDWQVPTEAF

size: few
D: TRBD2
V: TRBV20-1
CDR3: SARGQGFGAGAATQY

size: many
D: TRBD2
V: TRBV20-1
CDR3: SANSGRARYNEQF

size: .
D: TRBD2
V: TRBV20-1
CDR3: SGGPLAGRSDTQY

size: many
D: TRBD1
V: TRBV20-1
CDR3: SAHGDRAYNEQF

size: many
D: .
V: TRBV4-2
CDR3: ASSQVETENEKLF

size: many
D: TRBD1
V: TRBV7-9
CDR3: ASSLVGTGGYGYT

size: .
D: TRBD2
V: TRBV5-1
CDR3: ASSLDLRLAGAKNIQY

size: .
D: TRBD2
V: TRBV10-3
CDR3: AIRRLAGDWADTQY

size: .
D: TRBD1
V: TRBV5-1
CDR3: ASSLTGGRIEAF

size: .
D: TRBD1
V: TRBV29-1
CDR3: SVEGTAPHI

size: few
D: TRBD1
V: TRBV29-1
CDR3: SVTDPNDRAGNTIY

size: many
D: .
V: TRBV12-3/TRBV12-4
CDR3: ASSKGYQETQY